Listed below are T cell receptor beta chains from one sample, sequenced in a study of response to subunit inactivated influenza vaccine. MiXCR, applied by TCRdb to the RT-PCR reads, yields one record per CDR3 protein. The top ten hold roughly 10% of the sample, which has about 570,000 distinct CDR3 sequences, roughly 12% seen once. The sample was PBMCs from blood, taken on the day of vaccination. These receptors all come from a man over 45 who received an inactivated influenza vaccine. Both conserved end residues are part of each CDR3. A D gene is named only where the DNA matches it firmly. Not all rows give a size; the values are once, few, many and, for expanded clones, a class.

>.|.|TRBJ2-1|TRBV5-1
TGCGCCAGCAGCTCCGCCCTGAGGGGGTCGGAGGGCGGGAGAGGCAATGAGCAGTTCTTC
CASSSALRGSEGGRGNEQFF
>.|.|TRBJ2-4|TRBV4-2
TGTGCCAGCAGCCAAGGGACTGTCTTAGCCAAAAACATTCAGTACTTC
CASSQGTVLAKNIQYF
>TRBD1|few|TRBJ1-6|TRBV20-1
TGCAGTGCTCTGACAGGGGTTTACAATTCACCCCTCCACTTT
CSALTGVYNSPLHF
>TRBD2|.|TRBJ2-2|TRBV3-1
TGTGCCAGCAGCCAACAGAATTGGCCAGAGAGGACCGGGAGGCACGCGAACACCGGGGAGCTGTTTTTT
CASSQQNWPERTGRHANTGELFF
>TRBD2|many|TRBJ2-7|TRBV20-1
TGCAGTGCTAGAGAACTAGCGGGAGGAGCCTACGAGCAGTACTTC
CSARELAGGAYEQYF
>.|.|TRBJ1-2|TRBV24-1
TGTGCCACCAGTCAATCCGGCATATATGGCTACACCTTC
CATSQSGIYGYTF
>TRBD1|few|TRBJ2-5|TRBV2
TGTGCCAGCAGTGAAAGGGAGTACAGGGGGCGCGAGACCCAGTACTTC
CASSEREYRGRETQYF
>.|.|TRBJ2-1|TRBV20-1
TGCAGTGCTAGTTCCGGGTATGAGCAGTTCTTC
CSASSGYEQFF
>TRBD2|few|TRBJ2-1|TRBV6-1
TGTGCCAGCAGCCCTAGCGGGAGGCCACACAATGAGCAGTTCTTC
CASSPSGRPHNEQFF
>TRBD2|.|TRBJ2-3|TRBV7-2
TGTGCCAGCAGCTCATTTCAGCGGGGCCAGCAGTATTTT
CASSSFQRGQQYF
>.|few|TRBJ2-7|TRBV9
TGTGCCAGCAGCGCCCAATTTGGGGGGCAATACGAGCAGTACTTC
CASSAQFGGQYEQYF
>.|few|TRBJ1-1|TRBV5-1
TGCGCCAGCAGCTTGGCCAGGGTATCTGAAGCTTTCTTT
CASSLARVSEAFF
>TRBD1|many|TRBJ2-3|TRBV7-2
TGTGCCAGCAGCTCGTTGGGACAGGGAAGGACAGATACGCAGTATTTT
CASSSLGQGRTDTQYF
>TRBD1|many|TRBJ2-2|TRBV5-1
TGCGCCAGCAGCACGGGACAGGGAAACACCGGGGAGCTGTTTTTT
CASSTGQGNTGELFF
>.|.|TRBJ2-7|TRBV7-2
TGTGCCAGCAGCGCTCAGGGGACTCGGAACGAGCAGTACTTC
CASSAQGTRNEQYF
>.|many|TRBJ1-1|TRBV7-9
TGTGCCAGCAGCCCTAGTCTGATGAACACTGAAGCTTTCTTT
CASSPSLMNTEAFF
>TRBD1|few|TRBJ1-2|TRBV6-5
TGTGCCAGCAGTTACTCGATTTGGGCAGGGGGCGATGGCTACACCTTC
CASSYSIWAGGDGYTF
>.|.|TRBJ2-2|TRBV6-1
TGTGCCAGCAGTGGGCAGGGGCCGATCGGGGAGCTGTTTTTT
CASSGQGPIGELFF
>TRBD1|.|TRBJ1-1|TRBV5-1
TGCGCCAGCAGCTTTAAACAGGGGGCGATGACTGAAGCTTTCTTT
CASSFKQGAMTEAFF
>.|few|TRBJ2-1|TRBV7-9
TGTGCCAGCAGGGGGGCTTTTACGGGGCCTTTCAATGAGCAGTTCTTC
CASRGAFTGPFNEQFF
>.|few|TRBJ2-5|TRBV28
TGTGCCAGCAGTTCCCGAGGCGGAAAGTACCAAGAGACCCAGTACTTC
CASSSRGGKYQETQYF
>.|.|TRBJ2-1|TRBV20-1
TGCAGTGCTAGGAAAAGGACAGAATACAATGAGCAGTTCTTC
CSARKRTEYNEQFF
>TRBD1|few|TRBJ2-1|TRBV5-1
TGCGCCAGCAGTAAACAGGGGGCTTCAAATGAGCAGTTCTTC
CASSKQGASNEQFF
>TRBD1|.|TRBJ2-7|TRBV6-1
TGTGCCAGCTCCCACCGACAGGGGTTTAGGAGCGAGCAGTACTTC
CASSHRQGFRSEQYF
>TRBD2|.|TRBJ2-3|TRBV7-6
TGTGCCAGCAGCCTTAGTAGCCGGGGGGGCACAGATACGCAGTATTTT
CASSLSSRGGTDTQYF
>.|many|TRBJ1-1|TRBV5-1
TGCGCCAGCAGCTTGGGGGCTCGGGGGAACACTGAAGCTTTCTTT
CASSLGARGNTEAFF
>TRBD1|.|TRBJ2-5|TRBV3-1
TGTGCCAGCAGCTCCCGGGACAGGGGGCGCGAAGAGACCCAGTACTTC
CASSSRDRGREETQYF
>TRBD2|many|TRBJ2-5|TRBV10-3
TGTGCCATCAGGAGGGGACTAGCGGAAGAGACCCAGTACTTC
CAIRRGLAEETQYF
>.|few|TRBJ2-5|TRBV5-1
TGCGCCAGCAGCTCGGCGTACCAAGAGACCCAGTACTTC
CASSSAYQETQYF
>.|few|TRBJ2-1|TRBV3-1
TGTGCCAGCAGCCAGGACTCCACTAGCTTAAGCTCCTACAATGAGCAGTTCTTC
CASSQDSTSLSSYNEQFF
>.|few|TRBJ1-5|TRBV6-2/TRBV6-3
TGTGCCAGCCGTATGGGGGGGCAGAGCAATCAGCCCCAGCATTTT
CASRMGGQSNQPQHF
>.|few|TRBJ2-2|TRBV18
TGTGCCAGCTCACCACCGGACAGAGGAACCGGGGAGCTGTTTTTT
CASSPPDRGTGELFF
>TRBD1|few|TRBJ1-3|TRBV7-2
TGTGCCAGCAGCTTAGCCTTATCCGGGACAGGGTCTGGAAACACCATATATTTT
CASSLALSGTGSGNTIYF
>.|many|TRBJ1-2|TRBV7-8
TGTGCCAGCAGCACTGGGACGGGCTATGGCTACACCTTC
CASSTGTGYGYTF
>TRBD1|once|TRBJ2-5|TRBV4-3
TGCGCCAGCAGCCAAACTGCCGGGGCAGGGGGTTTTCAAGAGACCCAGTACTTC
CASSQTAGAGGFQETQYF